This T cell receptor (beta chain) was obtained from a study of vaccination and CD4 T cells after COVID-19. The treatment denotes: approximately 9-day PBMC culture with coronavirus spike peptide pools or control peptides (ViraFEST assay). The study sequenced cultured CD4+ T cell DNA using the Oncomine TCR Beta short-read assay. TCRdb analysed the PCR reads with MiXCR anew, one entry per CDR3 protein. The sample records about 14,000 distinct CDR3 sequences, 29% being singletons. The V segment lost 3 bases and the J segment 2 bases; nucleotides outside the gene matches: 6. Germline CDR1 is ENHRY and CDR2 is SYGVKD. CDR3 length: 15 residues. On this clonotype itself: Its antigen is unknown.

The TCR sequence derives from a human donor who received a COVID-19 vaccine. The specimen comprised CD4+ T cells from blood, cultured in vitro, sampled before SARS-CoV-2 vaccination. The chain has TRBV10-3 and TRBJ1-2; 7 positions agree with TRBD1. The CDR3 spells CAISETGAFNYGYTF. CDR3 DNA sequence: TGTGCCATCAGTGAAACAGGGGCGTTCAACTATGGCTACACCTTC.